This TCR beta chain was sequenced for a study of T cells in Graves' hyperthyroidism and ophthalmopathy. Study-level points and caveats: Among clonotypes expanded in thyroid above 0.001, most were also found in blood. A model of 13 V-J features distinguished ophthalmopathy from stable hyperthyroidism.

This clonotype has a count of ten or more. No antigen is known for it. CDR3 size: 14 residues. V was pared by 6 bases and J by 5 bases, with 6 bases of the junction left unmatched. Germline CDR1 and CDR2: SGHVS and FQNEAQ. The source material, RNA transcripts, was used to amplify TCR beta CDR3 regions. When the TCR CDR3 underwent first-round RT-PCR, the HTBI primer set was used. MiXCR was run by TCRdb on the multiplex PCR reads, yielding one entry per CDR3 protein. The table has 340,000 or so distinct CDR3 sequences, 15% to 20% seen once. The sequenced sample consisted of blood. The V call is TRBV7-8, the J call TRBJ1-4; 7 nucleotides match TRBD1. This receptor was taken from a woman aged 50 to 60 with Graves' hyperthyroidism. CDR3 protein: CASRDRALNEKLFF. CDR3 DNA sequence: TGTGCCAGCAGAGACAGGGCCCTGAATGAAAAACTGTTTTTT. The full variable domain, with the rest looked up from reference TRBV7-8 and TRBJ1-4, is GAGVSQSPRYKVAKRGQDVALRCDPISGHVSLFWYQQALGQGPEFLTYFQNEAQLDKSGLPSDRFFAERPEGSVSTLKIQRTQQEDSAVYLCASRDRALNEKLFFGSGTQLSVL.